This T cell receptor beta chain was identified during a study of early T cells in non-severe SARS-CoV-2 infection. This clonotype was seen ten or more times. Germline CDR1 and CDR2: SNHLY and FYNNEI. V gave up 4 bases and J gave up 0 bases, with 9 bases separating them. The CDR3 has 15 amino acids. MiXCR, run by TCRdb on the 5' RACE reads, gives a single entry per CDR3 protein. The table includes 87,000 or so distinct CDR3 sequences, 10% to 15% detected once. The chain employs TRBV2 and TRBJ1-4, with a weak D call TRBD1 (6 bases). What was sequenced was whole blood. The source is an adult who was a healthcare worker with PCR-confirmed SARS-CoV-2 infection or an uninfected control (not recorded which). Here the CDR3 DNA reads TGTGCCAGCAGTGGGGACATAGCAACTAATGAAAAACTGTTTTTT. This codes for CASSGDIATNEKLFF.